This TCR beta chain was captured in a study of blood T cell repertoires in COVID-19. Study context: Samples came from the United States, Italy and Spain, spanning acute and convalescent COVID-19. T cells, B-cell-depleted T cells, or PBMCs provided the cDNA or gDNA that served as material.

This CDR3 is built from 14 residues. The germline V gene encodes CDR1 MNHEY and CDR2 SVGAGI. V gave up 0 bases and J gave up 7 bases; unmatched junction bases: 4. Under the authors' procedure: Scientists estimated how many nucleated cells there were by amplifying reference gene primers. Sequenced by immunoSEQ multiplex PCR; TCRdb stores in-frame clones only, minus some. V, J and clone size were drawn from that table, and D and trimming were deduced from the DNA. This sample has around 300,000 clones; about nine tenths occur once, and the top ten carry 2% to 2.5%. V usage is TRBV6-5 and J usage is TRBJ1-2, with 8 bases aligning to TRBD1. Sample: peripheral blood. The TCR sequence derives from a man in his fifties with acute or convalescent COVID-19. The CDR3 region is CASSYSGRGLGYTF. CDR3 sequence (DNA): TGTGCCAGCAGTTACTCCGGCAGGGGGCTTGGCTACACCTTC.